This TCR beta chain was retrieved from a study of OX40 agonist ivuxolimab in advanced cancers. Method: immunoSEQ multiplex PCR; TCRdb's copy keeps in-frame clones and lacks some. The sample consists of fewer than 75,000 clones, about 89% of them appearing once. The V gene's germline CDR1 is GTSNPN and CDR2 SVGIG (reference sequence). V shed 4 bases and J shed 3 bases, with 18 bases lying between them. CDR3 length: 16 amino acids. This chain joins TRBV30 and TRBJ1-4; possibly TRBD1 for D (6 bases). The receptor's source is an adult with an advanced solid tumor such as melanoma, head and neck, liver or kidney cancer. The sample was CD4+ or CD8+ T cells sorted from blood, taken in a trial of the OX40 agonist ivuxolimab. The CDR3 DNA reads TGTGCCTGGACCCCTGGGCTACAGGGTGCTAATGAAAAACTGTTTTTT. Translation gives CAWTPGLQGANEKLFF.